These 20 T cell receptor beta chains came from one sample sequenced in a study of T cell responses to AZD1222 COVID-19 vaccine. Profiled with immunoSEQ multiplex PCR; TCRdb holds only in-frame clones, not every one. The data show fewer than 50,000 clones, approximately 80% seen once. The sequencing here drew on peripheral blood, taken on day 0 of AZD1222 vaccination. The source of these receptors is an adult in good health.

This chain connects TRBV7-9 to TRBJ2-1, with 7 bases that match TRBD1. Germline trimming cut 3 bases from V and 7 bases from J; bases unmatched to any gene: 9. CDR3 length equals 15 residues. Germline CDR1 reads SEHNR; CDR2 reads FQNEAQ (reference sequence). The CDR3 sequence is CASSFTITGDNEQFF. CDR3 in DNA: TGTGCCAGCAGCTTTACAATAACAGGGGATAATGAGCAGTTCTTC.

About this clone itself: Other DNA sequences in the sample encode the same CDR3. The genes are TRBV27 and TRBJ2-2, with 12 bases aligning to TRBD2. Trimming removed 5 bases from V and 4 bases from J; junction bases left unmatched: 2. This CDR3 is built from 15 residues. The germline gives CDR1 MNHEY, CDR2 SMNVEV (reference sequence). The CDR3 reads CASSRLAGATGELFF. In nucleotides, the CDR3 is TGTGCCAGCAGTAGACTAGCGGGAGCCACCGGGGAGCTGTTTTTT.

The chain is built from TRBV5-6 and TRBJ2-1; maybe TRBD2 (6 bases). This CDR3 spans 16 amino acids. Trimming removed 2 bases from V and 0 bases from J, with 12 bases in between. Germline V gene sequence: CDR1 SGHDT, CDR2 YYEEEE. The DNA for the CDR3 is TGTGCCAGCAGCTTTGGTCCTAGCGACTCCTACAATGAGCAGTTCTTC. Its protein is CASSFGPSDSYNEQFF. Full variable domain (outside the CDR3, taken from reference TRBV5-6 and TRBJ2-1): DAGVTQSPTHLIKTRGQQVTLRCSPKSGHDTVSWYQQALGQGPQFIFQYYEEEERQRGNFPDRFSGHQFPNYSSELNVNALLLGDSALYLCASSFGPSDSYNEQFFGPGTRLTVL.

This clone was detected only once. V and J are TRBV7-9 and TRBJ2-2; no clear D. Per the germline V gene, CDR1 is SEHNR and CDR2 is FQNEAQ (reference sequence). The V end lost 5 bases, the J end lost 9 bases, and 10 bases lay between the germline ends. The CDR3 consists of 12 residues. The DNA for the CDR3 is TGTGCCAGCAGCGGCCCCGGCTGGGAGCTGTTTTTT. Protein product: CASSGPGWELFF. Full variable domain (remainder filled in from reference TRBV7-9 and TRBJ2-2): DTGVSQNPRHKITKRGQNVTFRCDPISEHNRLYWYRQTLGQGPEFLTYFQNEAQLEKSRLLSDRFSAERPKGSFSTLEIQRTEQGDSAMYLCASSGPGWELFFGEGSRLTVL.

In this sample, this clone turned up a few times. The V call is TRBV30, the J call TRBJ1-3, with TRBD1 matching over 7 bases. The CDR3 consists of 18 residues. The trim removed 2 bases at V and 0 bases at J, leaving 13 bases unmatched. Germline CDR1 GTSNPN, CDR2 SVGIG (reference sequence). CDR3: CAWSTWGSTGASGNTIYF. CDR3 nucleotide sequence: TGTGCCTGGAGTACGTGGGGCTCTACAGGGGCCTCTGGAAACACCATATATTTT.

The genes are TRBV6-5 and TRBJ2-3, with 8 bases matching TRBD2. CDR1 is MNHEY and CDR2 is SVGAGI in the germline V gene. The CDR3 is 15 residues long. Unmatched junction bases numbered 7, after V lost 6 bases and J lost 2 bases. Written as DNA, the CDR3 is TGTGCCAGCAGGGCCATAGCGGGAACCACAGATACGCAGTATTTT. This codes for CASRAIAGTTDTQYF.

The gene calls are TRBV7-8 and TRBJ2-1; 9 nucleotides line up with TRBD2. The germline V gene encodes CDR1 SGHVS and CDR2 FQNEAQ. This CDR3 spans 18 amino acids. The trim removed 3 bases at V and 0 bases at J, leaving 9 bases unmatched. CDR3 bases: TGTGCCAGCAGCTTCGGTAGCGGGAGCTTTAGCTCCTACAATGAGCAGTTCTTC. Encoded protein: CASSFGSGSFSSYNEQFF.

This chain joins TRBV28 and TRBJ1-2, with D hard to call. Trimming took 4 bases from V and 5 from J, leaving 8 bases between them. CDR1 MDHEN and CDR2 SYDVKM come from the germline V gene. The CDR3 sequence is 12 residues long. CDR3 region: CASSYGGYGYTF. CDR3 DNA: TGTGCCAGCAGTTATGGTGGTTATGGCTACACCTTC.

This clone has just one count. V and J are TRBV30 and TRBJ1-2; 8 positions match TRBD1. The length of the CDR3 is 14 residues. CDR1 and CDR2 from the germline V gene are GTSNPN and SVGIG (reference sequence). Trimming removed 1 base from V and 7 bases from J; junction bases left unmatched: 8. The CDR3 spells CAWSGNRGSGGYTF. The DNA for the CDR3 is TGTGCCTGGAGTGGCAACAGGGGGAGTGGTGGCTACACCTTC. The variable domain in full, with the rest retrieved from reference TRBV30 and TRBJ1-2, is SQTIHQWPATLVQPVGSPLSLECTVEGTSNPNLYWYRQAAGRGLQLLFYSVGIGQISSEVPQNLSASRPQDRQFILSSKKLLLSDSGFYLCAWSGNRGSGGYTFGSGTRLTVV.

V usage is TRBV5-6 and J usage is TRBJ2-7; 11 bases fit TRBD2. V lost 0 bases to trimming and J lost 5 bases; unmatched junction nucleotides: 7. CDR1 is SGHDT and CDR2 is YYEEEE in the germline V gene. This CDR3 comprises 16 residues. The CDR3 nucleotides read TGTGCCAGCAGCTTGGTTTTGCTAGCGGGAGGTCACGAGCAGTACTTC. It encodes CASSLVLLAGGHEQYF.

The rearrangement uses TRBV28 and TRBJ1-3; the match to TRBD1 covers 7 bases. The V and J ends lost 2 bases and 5 bases, in that order; junction bases with no gene match: 6. The CDR3 loop spans 15 amino acids. CDR1 and CDR2 from the germline V gene are MDHEN and SYDVKM. The CDR3 loop reads CASSLEGASRNTIYF. CDR3 DNA sequence: TGTGCCAGCAGTTTAGAGGGGGCAAGTCGAAACACCATATATTTT.

On this clone itself: This sample includes further DNA sequences coding for the same CDR3. V usage is TRBV3-1 (or the pseudogene TRBV3-2) and J usage is TRBJ2-7; D is unclear. Trimming shortened V by 0 bases and J by 6 bases, and 3 bases separated the two germline ends. Germline V gene sequence: CDR1 LGHDT, CDR2 YNNKEL (reference sequence). The CDR3 sequence is 11 residues long. The CDR3 protein is CASSQEREQYF. In nucleotides, the CDR3 is TGTGCCAGCAGCCAAGAGCGCGAGCAGTACTTC.

The chain couples TRBV5-1 to TRBJ2-7; perhaps TRBD1 as D (5 bases). Looked up from germline, CDR1 is SGHRS and CDR2 is YFSETQ. This CDR3 is 12 amino acids long. Deletions cut 2 bases from V and 2 bases from J, with 5 bases between. The DNA for the CDR3 is TGCGCCAGCAGCTTACAGGCCTACGAGCAGTACGTC. Amino acids: CASSLQAYEQYV.

The genes are TRBV28 and TRBJ1-2, with TRBD1 matching 10 bases. The V segment lost 8 bases and the J segment 4 bases; nucleotides outside the gene matches: 7. CDR1 MDHEN and CDR2 SYDVKM come from the germline V gene. The CDR3 is 14 residues long. The CDR3 loop is CASRDRGEAYGYTF. CDR3 bases: TGTGCCAGCCGGGACAGGGGTGAGGCCTATGGCTACACCTTC.

This chain links TRBV7-2 with TRBJ2-3; the match to TRBD1 covers 10 bases. The V gene's germline CDR1 is SGHTA and CDR2 FQGNSA. The V and J ends lost 4 bases and 4 bases, in that order; junction bases with no gene match: 5. CDR3 length equals 15 residues. The CDR3 bases are TGTGCCAGCAGCTCCCGGGACAGGGGCCCAGATACGCAGTATTTT. Translated: CASSSRDRGPDTQYF.

The rearrangement joins TRBV5-1 to TRBJ2-3; tentative D call: TRBD2 (6 bases). Trimming shortened V by 4 bases and J by 4 bases, and 19 bases separated the two germline ends. Germline V gene lookup returns CDR1 SGHRS and CDR2 YFSETQ. The CDR3 has 16 amino acids. The CDR3 DNA follows: TGCGCCAGCAGCCTCACCACCGGGGCGGGGCCAGATACGCAGTATTTT. It is translated as CASSLTTGAGPDTQYF.

This clone was recorded once. The J gene is TRBJ1-5, the V gene TRBV18; perhaps TRBD1 as D (5 bases). Germline assignment: CDR1 KGHSH and CDR2 LQKENI. There are 17 residues in the CDR3. Trimming removed 5 bases from V and 4 bases from J, with 21 bases in between. CDR3 DNA sequence: TGTGCCAGCTCAAAGGAGTCGCCAGGGTGGGGGAATCAGCCCCAGCATTTT. Amino acid sequence: CASSKESPGWGNQPQHF.

This clone was found a few times. This sequence joins TRBV10-3 and TRBJ2-2; 7 bases agree with TRBD2. V gave up 6 bases and J gave up 2 bases; unmatched junction bases: 3. This CDR3 is 14 amino acids long. The germline V gene has CDR1 ENHRY and CDR2 SYGVKD. The CDR3 DNA reads as TGTGCCATCAGAGGGGAGGGTAACACCGGGGAGCTGTTTTTT. Translation: CAIRGEGNTGELFF.

As regards this clone: Distinct nucleotide sequences in the sample also encode this CDR3. The chain combines TRBV19 with TRBJ2-5; possibly TRBD2 for D (5 bases). The CDR3 extends over 14 amino acids. Trimming took off 4 bases at V and 1 base at J, with 10 bases between the two ends. CDR1 LNHDA and CDR2 SQIVND come from the germline V gene (reference sequence). The CDR3 spells CASSKSGSQETQYF. Here the CDR3 DNA reads TGTGCCAGTAGTAAAAGCGGCTCCCAAGAGACCCAGTACTTC.

This chain links TRBV27 with TRBJ1-2, with unresolved D. In germline, CDR1 is MNHEY, CDR2 SMNVEV (reference sequence). The ends were cut back, 5 bases at V and 1 base at J, with 8 bases in the middle. The CDR3 covers 13 residues. The CDR3 sequence: CASSIGVNYGYTF. Written as DNA, the CDR3 is TGTGCCAGCAGTATCGGGGTTAACTATGGCTACACCTTC.